This TCR beta chain stems from a study of technical replicates of blood from a handful of donors. The length of the CDR3 is 18 residues. Germline trimming cut 3 bases from V and 8 bases from J; bases unmatched to any gene: 19. Germline V CDR1 and CDR2: MDHEN, SYDVKM. The data were produced by immunoSEQ multiplex PCR, yet TCRdb's version contains in-frame clones alone and is incomplete. The profile covers some 80,000 clones, with around 90% appearing a single time and around 0.3% taken by the ten largest. The clonotype originates from a human donor in good health. Sequences were obtained from T cells isolated from PBMCs. The gene calls are TRBV28 and TRBJ2-4; TRBD1 matches 7 bases. CDR3 sequence: CASSFSESTTGTNYIQYF. CDR3 in DNA: TGTGCCAGCAGTTTTAGCGAGTCTACGACAGGGACCAACTACATTCAGTACTTC.